This T cell receptor (beta chain) comes out of a study of vaccination effects on CD4 cells after COVID-19. In this sample, this clone turned up once. What it recognizes is unknown. V shed 0 bases and J 2 bases; nucleotides not matched to a gene: 7. Germline values: CDR1 SGHRS, CDR2 YFSETQ. The CDR3 runs 17 residues. Whole-study results and caveats: Clones induced by infection and by vaccine showed marked clonal contraction late after vaccination.

Produced via immunoSEQ multiplex PCR; TCRdb's table is partial and in-frame only. The table has roughly 76,000 clones, roughly 72% seen once. Sequencing in the ViraFEST assay came after antigen-specific CD4+ T cells had been expanded with viral peptide pools, which were used to stimulate PBMC. CD4+ T cell isolation took place after less than 13 days of culture. Absence of prior SARS-CoV-2 infection characterized the vaccine recipients, who showed negative nucleocapsid antibodies. Each well held two million PBMC cultured with about 10 ug/ml peptides and roughly 10 IU/ml IL-2. The chain uses TRBV5-1 and TRBJ2-5; the match to TRBD2 covers 10 bases. The TCR was taken from a human donor who received a COVID-19 vaccine. The sample here was CD4+ T cells from PBMCs cultured with HCoV-229E spike peptides, taken before COVID-19 vaccination. The CDR3 spells CASSLGPSGGRQETQYF. The CDR3 nucleotides are TGCGCCAGCAGCTTGGGCCCTAGCGGGGGCCGTCAAGAGACCCAGTACTTC.